This T cell receptor beta chain was captured by sequencing in a study of control samples from healthy donors and cancer patients (dated by TCRdb to 2019 to 2021). To note about this clone: Its antigen has not been determined.

Library construction relied on the immunoSEQ multiplex PCR assay. Sourced from immuneACCESS, this table was stored by TCRdb with only in-frame sequences that have V and J called. A share of the clones is absent; for the studies checked, an unresolved V gene accounts for under half, and the remainder has no known explanation. The sample's table covers roughly 200,000 clones. Roughly 2% of the sample comes from the top ten. The germline V gene encodes CDR1 SGHRS and CDR2 YFSETQ. The CDR3 covers 12 residues, taking in both the cysteine and the phenylalanine. Of the read, only the CDR3 DNA is kept; its 36 bases are in frame from base 1. The trim is 4 bases for V and 2 bases for J, with a gap of 7 bases between the germline ends.

The chain is made from TRBV5-1 and TRBJ2-7, with TRBD2 perhaps the D gene, on 6 matching bases. Sequencing was carried out using blood. The TCR originated in a woman in her thirties in good health. The nucleotides read TGCGCCAGCAGCGGAGGGGCCTACGAGCAGTACTTC. Its translation reads: CASSGGAYEQYF.